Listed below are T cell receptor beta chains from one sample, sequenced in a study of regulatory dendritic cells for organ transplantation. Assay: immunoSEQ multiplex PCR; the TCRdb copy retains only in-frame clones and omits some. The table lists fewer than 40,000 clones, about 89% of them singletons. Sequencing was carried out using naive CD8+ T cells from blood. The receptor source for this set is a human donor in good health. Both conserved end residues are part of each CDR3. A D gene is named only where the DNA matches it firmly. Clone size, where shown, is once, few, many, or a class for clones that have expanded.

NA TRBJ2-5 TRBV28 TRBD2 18 TGTGCCAGCAGTGATCTAGCGGGAGTTGATGACGGCGGTGAGACCCAGTACTTC CASSDLAGVDDGGETQYF
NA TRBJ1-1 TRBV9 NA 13 TGTGCCAGCAGCGCAGGGGATTACCCTGAAGCTTTCTTT CASSAGDYPEAFF
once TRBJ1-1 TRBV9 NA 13 TGTGCCAGCAGCGTAACCGAGGGAGTTGAAGCTTTCTTT CASSVTEGVEAFF
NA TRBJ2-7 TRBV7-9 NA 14 TGTGCCAGCAGCTTAGTGGGCCGGGAACCCGAGCAGTACTTC CASSLVGREPEQYF
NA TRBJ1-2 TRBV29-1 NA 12 TGCAGCGTTCGAACAAGTAACTATGGCTACACCTTC CSVRTSNYGYTF
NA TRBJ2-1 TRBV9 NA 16 TGTGCCAGCAGCTTTACGGCAGGGAGCTCCTACAATGAGCAGTTCTTC CASSFTAGSSYNEQFF
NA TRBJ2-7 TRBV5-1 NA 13 TGCGCCAGCAGCTTTACACGGGGGGCCGAGCAGTACTTC CASSFTRGAEQYF
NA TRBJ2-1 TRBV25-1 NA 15 TGTGCCAGCAGTGAAAAAGTGGGCACCTACAATGAGCAGTTCTTC CASSEKVGTYNEQFF
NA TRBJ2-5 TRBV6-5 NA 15 TGTGCCAGCAGTTTCGGGGTCTCACCGCCCGAGACCCAGTACTTC CASSFGVSPPETQYF
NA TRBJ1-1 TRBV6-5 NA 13 TGTGCCAGCAGTTACGCGTCAGACGATGAAGCTTTCTTT CASSYASDDEAFF
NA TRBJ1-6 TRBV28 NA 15 TGTGCCAGCACTTTACCCGGAGTATATAATTCACCCCTCCACTTT CASTLPGVYNSPLHF
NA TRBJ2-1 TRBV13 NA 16 TGTGCCAGCAGCGCCAGGTCAGACAGCTCCTACAATGAGCAGTTCTTC CASSARSDSSYNEQFF
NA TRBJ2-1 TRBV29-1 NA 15 TGCAGCGTTGATTTGGGAGCAGGATGGAACAATGAGCAGTTCTTC CSVDLGAGWNNEQFF
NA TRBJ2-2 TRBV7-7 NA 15 TGTGCTAGCAGCCCCACCCCCGAAGAGCACGGGGAGCTGTTTTTT CASSPTPEEHGELFF
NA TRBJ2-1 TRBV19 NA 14 TGTGCCAGTAGTCCCGGGTCAAGCTACAATGAGCAGTTCTTC CASSPGSSYNEQFF
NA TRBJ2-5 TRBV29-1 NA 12 TGCAGCGTTGAAGGGCGCAAAGAGACCCAGTACTTC CSVEGRKETQYF
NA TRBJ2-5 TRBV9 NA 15 TGTGCCAGCAGCCCAGACCCTGGGTCCCAAGAGACCCAGTACTTC CASSPDPGSQETQYF
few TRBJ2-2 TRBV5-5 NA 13 TGTGCCAGCAGCTTGGAGTCCTCCGGGGAGCTGTTTTTT CASSLESSGELFF
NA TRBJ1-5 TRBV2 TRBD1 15 TGTGCCAGCAGCCTCTACGGACAGGACAATCAGCCCCAGCATTTT CASSLYGQDNQPQHF
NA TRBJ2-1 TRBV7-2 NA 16 TGTGCCAGCAGCCTCCAATTAGCAGCTCAGGACAATGAGCAGTTCTTC CASSLQLAAQDNEQFF
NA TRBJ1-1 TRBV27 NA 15 TGTGCCAGCAGTTTATGGGGGGAGGTTAGCACTGAAGCTTTCTTT CASSLWGEVSTEAFF
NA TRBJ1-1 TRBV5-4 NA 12 TGTGCCAGCAGCTTGGGGACTCTTGAAGCTTTCTTT CASSLGTLEAFF
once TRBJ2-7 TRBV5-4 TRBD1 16 TGTGCCAGCAGCTTGGGAGTAGGACAGGGGTCCTACGAGCAGTACTTC CASSLGVGQGSYEQYF
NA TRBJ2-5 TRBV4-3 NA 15 TGCGCCAGCAGCCTCTGGACAGACCAGGGGGAGACCCAGTACTTC CASSLWTDQGETQYF
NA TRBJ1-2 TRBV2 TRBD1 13 TGTGCCGCAGAGACAGGGGATAACTATGGCTACACCTTC CAAETGDNYGYTF
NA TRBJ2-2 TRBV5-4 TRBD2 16 TGTGCCAGCAGCTCGGTTATAGCGGGAGCGGACGGGGAGCTGTTTTTT CASSSVIAGADGELFF
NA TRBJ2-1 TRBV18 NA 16 TGTGCCAGCTCACCACCCCTAGGAGGCTCCGGCTATGAGCAGTTCTTC CASSPPLGGSGYEQFF
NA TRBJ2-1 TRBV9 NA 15 TGTGCCAGCAGCTATTCGTGGGGGAGGGGGAATGAGCAGTTCTTC CASSYSWGRGNEQFF
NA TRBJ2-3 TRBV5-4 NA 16 TGTGCCAGCAGCAAATCCTGGGACCGATTCACAGATACGCAGTATTTT CASSKSWDRFTDTQYF
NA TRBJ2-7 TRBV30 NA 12 TGTGCCTGGGCCCCAATTCCTTACGAGCAGTACTTC CAWAPIPYEQYF
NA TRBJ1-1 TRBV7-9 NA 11 TGTGCCAGCAGCTTAGCGAGTGAAGCTTTCTTT CASSLASEAFF
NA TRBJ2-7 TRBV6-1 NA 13 TGTGCCAGCAGTGAAGACGTAGCCTACGAGCAGTACTTC CASSEDVAYEQYF
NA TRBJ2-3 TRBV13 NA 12 TGTGCCAGCAGCTTGGGCACAGATACGCAGTATTTT CASSLGTDTQYF
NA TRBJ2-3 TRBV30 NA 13 TGTGCCTGCGCGGAGAGAAGCACAGATACGCAGTATTTT CACAERSTDTQYF
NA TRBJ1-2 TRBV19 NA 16 TGTGCCAGTAGCCTCCATTCCGGGGGGGCCAACTATGGCTACACCTTC CASSLHSGGANYGYTF
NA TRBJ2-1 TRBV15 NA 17 TGTGCCACCAGCAGAGTAGGGACTGTTAGCTCCTACAATGAGCAGTTCTTC CATSRVGTVSSYNEQFF
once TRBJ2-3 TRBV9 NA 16 TGTGCCAGCAGCGTAGAGGGGAGGGGGGTCACAGATACGCAGTATTTT CASSVEGRGVTDTQYF
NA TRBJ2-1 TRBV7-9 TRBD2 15 TGTGCCAGCAGCCAAGGGGCGGGAGGGCCTCATGAGCAGTTCTTC CASSQGAGGPHEQFF
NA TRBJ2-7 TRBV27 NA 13 TGTGCCAGCAGTCCCGAGTGGTCCTACGAGCAGTACTTC CASSPEWSYEQYF
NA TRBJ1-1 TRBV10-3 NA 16 TGTGCCATCAGGGATCCGGTCCAACTGGTGAACACTGAAGCTTTCTTT CAIRDPVQLVNTEAFF
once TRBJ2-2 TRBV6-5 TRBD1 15 TGTGCCAGCATTGACGGACAGGGGAGTACCGGGGAGCTGTTTTTT CASIDGQGSTGELFF